The 10 T cell receptor beta chains below all came from one sample that was sequenced in a study of blood T cell repertoires in COVID-19. Produced via immunoSEQ multiplex PCR; TCRdb's table is partial and in-frame only. This sample has 350,000 to 400,000 clones, with 70% to 90% found just once. Sequenced sample: peripheral blood. The receptors shown here come from a woman in her sixties with COVID-19, enrolled during active disease.

This chain uses TRBV12-3 or TRBV12-4 with TRBJ1-1; D unclear. The CDR3 loop spans 12 amino acids. Trimming took off 3 bases at V and 5 bases at J, with 7 bases between the two ends. CDR3: CASSFYGTEAFF. CDR3 sequence (DNA): TGTGCCAGCAGTTTCTACGGTACTGAAGCTTTCTTT.

The chain links TRBV25-1 to TRBJ2-7; TRBD1 aligns across 7 bases. CDR1 and CDR2 (germline): MGHDK, SYGVNS. The CDR3 has 14 amino acids. V gave up 2 bases and J gave up 2 bases; unmatched junction bases: 3. The CDR3 DNA reads TGTGCCAGCAGTGAACACAGGGGCACCTACGAGCAGTACTTC. Protein: CASSEHRGTYEQYF.

The gene calls are TRBV6-5 and TRBJ1-1; 9 nucleotides align to TRBD1. The ends lost 4 bases at V and 5 bases at J; junction bases unmatched: 11. This CDR3 region has 16 residues. Germline loops: CDR1 MNHEY, CDR2 SVGAGI. CDR3 in amino acids: CASSSSFDRGYTEAFF. Written as DNA, the CDR3 is TGTGCCAGCAGTTCGTCCTTCGACAGGGGGTATACTGAAGCTTTCTTT.

As regards this clone: This specimen includes other DNA sequences encoding the same CDR3. The J gene is TRBJ1-1, the V gene TRBV7-6; D gene uncertain. In germline, CDR1 is SGHVS, CDR2 FNYEAQ. Trimming took 3 bases from V and 1 from J, leaving 9 bases between them. The CDR3 covers 14 residues. The chain's CDR3 is CASSLAEANTEAFF. The CDR3 bases are TGTGCCAGCAGCTTGGCAGAGGCGAACACTGAAGCTTTCTTT.

The chain couples TRBV15 to TRBJ1-2; TRBD1 matches at 9 bases. The CDR3 runs to 16 residues. CDR1 LNHNV and CDR2 YYDKDF come from the germline V gene (reference sequence). V gave up 0 bases and J gave up 6 bases; unmatched junction bases: 8. The CDR3 spells CATSRDRGQGGDGYTF. In nucleotides, the CDR3 is TGTGCCACCAGCAGAGACCGGGGACAGGGTGGGGATGGCTACACCTTC.

The V and J genes are TRBV29-1 and TRBJ2-1; perhaps TRBD1 as D (5 bases). Looked up from germline, CDR1 is SQVTM and CDR2 is ANQGSEA. The CDR3 is 18 amino acids. Trimming cost V 2 bases and J 6 bases, with 26 bases left between them. The CDR3 protein is CSVEYPIIRVGQGNEQFF. The CDR3 coding sequence is TGCAGCGTTGAATACCCCATCATCAGGGTAGGTCAGGGCAATGAGCAGTTCTTC.

Turning to this clone: This sample also contains other DNA sequences that code for the same CDR3. The V call is TRBV6-5, the J call TRBJ1-4, with unresolved D. The V gene lost 6 bases and the J gene lost 0 bases, with 8 bases spanning the gap. In germline, CDR1 is MNHEY, CDR2 SVGAGI. This CDR3 comprises 14 residues. CDR3 coding DNA: TGTGCCAGCAGCTTGACTGCAACTAATGAAAAACTGTTTTTT. Protein product: CASSLTATNEKLFF.

V is TRBV2 and J is TRBJ2-1, with 7 bases aligning to TRBD2. J gave up 2 bases and V 2 bases, and 3 bases lay outside the gene matches. The CDR3 is 15 residues long. Germline CDR1 and CDR2: SNHLY and FYNNEI. The CDR3 here is CASSETGGTYNEQFF. The DNA for the CDR3 is TGTGCCAGCAGTGAAACGGGGGGAACCTACAATGAGCAGTTCTTC. The variable domain in full, completed from reference TRBV2 and TRBJ2-1, reads EPEVTQTPSHQVTQMGQEVILRCVPISNHLYFYWYRQILGQKVEFLVSFYNNEISEKSEIFDDQFSVERPDGSNFTLKIRSTKLEDSAMYFCASSETGGTYNEQFFGPGTRLTVL.

The gene calls are TRBV5-5 and TRBJ2-4; TRBD1 agrees at 9 bases. Losses at the gene ends were 4 bases for V and 15 bases for J; bases not matched to a gene: 8. Germline V gives CDR1 SGHKS, CDR2 YYEKEE (reference sequence). The CDR3 is made up of 12 amino acids. This CDR3 reads CASSPLPGQGYF. As DNA, the CDR3 is TGTGCCAGCAGCCCCCTCCCGGGACAGGGGTACTTC.

The count of this clone is one. The J gene is TRBJ1-6, the V gene TRBV9, with no clear D. V lost 0 bases and J lost 3, with 10 bases in between. The germline gives CDR1 SGDLS, CDR2 YYNGEE. This CDR3 spans 16 amino acids. Here the CDR3 reads CASSVGAAIYNSPLHF. The CDR3, as DNA: TGTGCCAGCAGCGTAGGGGCAGCCATCTATAATTCACCCCTCCACTTT.